This entry lists 12 T cell receptor beta chains sequenced from one sample in a study of beta chain features in type 1 diabetes. These TCRs' antigens remain unknown. TCRB transcripts that were expressed got sequenced, as all of the isolated RNA had been reverse transcribed. Method: immunoSEQ multiplex PCR; TCRdb's copy keeps in-frame clones and lacks some. Seen here are a few hundred thousand clones, 24% observed once, and the top ten hold about 0.011%. Study-level points and caveats: Shortening that was moderate but significant affected the TCRB CDR3s of Type 1 diabetes patients in all four CD4+ subsets.

The sequencing input was naive CD4+ T cells from blood. These receptor sequences come from a woman under 40 with type 1 diabetes.

The chain carries TRBV4-2 and TRBJ2-2, with unresolved D. The CDR3 has 18 amino acids. CDR1 is LGHNA, CDR2 YNFKEQ, per germline. V shed 3 bases and J shed 3 bases, with 20 bases lying between them. CDR3 DNA sequence: TGTGCCAGCAGCCAGATTTCCAACTCCCGGGTATACACCGGGGAGCTGTTTTTT. The encoded protein is CASSQISNSRVYTGELFF.

The chain uses TRBV28 and TRBJ2-1; D not certain. The V gene's germline CDR1 is MDHEN and CDR2 SYDVKM. Trimming took 10 bases from V and 8 from J, leaving 21 bases between them. The CDR3 sequence is 14 residues long. The CDR3 nucleotides are TGTGCCACCCACATTGGGTTAGCTGGAGATGAGCAGTTCTTC. Residues: CATHIGLAGDEQFF.

The V gene is TRBV27, the J gene TRBJ1-5; D is ambiguous. The germline V gene encodes CDR1 MNHEY and CDR2 SMNVEV (reference sequence). V was clipped by 2 bases and J by 7 bases, with 6 bases between them. This CDR3 spans 12 amino acids. This chain's CDR3 is CASSLRCQPQHF. CDR3 sequence (DNA): TGTGCCAGCAGTTTACGGTGCCAGCCCCAGCATTTT.

This clone was recorded a few times. J is TRBJ2-5 and V is TRBV7-9; D remains unclear. Germline V gene lookup returns CDR1 SEHNR and CDR2 FQNEAQ (reference sequence). V lost 0 bases and J 0 bases, leaving 2 bases between the germline ends. This CDR3 is 13 amino acids long. The CDR3 region is CASSLANQETQYF. CDR3 in DNA: TGTGCCAGCAGCTTAGCCAACCAAGAGACCCAGTACTTC.

J is TRBJ1-2 and V is TRBV2; TRBD1 is a possible D gene (5 bases). V was shortened by 0 bases and J by 6 bases, with 17 bases between the two germline ends. The CDR3 runs to 16 residues. Germline lookup yields CDR1 SNHLY and CDR2 FYNNEI. Here the CDR3 DNA reads TGTGCCAGCAGTGAAGCGCTTGGCGGGGACGGGGATGGCTACACCTTC. This encodes CASSEALGGDGDGYTF.

The rearrangement links TRBV9 to TRBJ1-3, with D hard to call. The V gene's germline CDR1 is SGDLS and CDR2 YYNGEE. Trimming shortened V by 3 bases and J by 4 bases, and 14 bases separated the two germline ends. The CDR3 runs to 15 residues. The CDR3 reads CASSATSEQGNTIYF. The CDR3 region has the DNA TGTGCCAGCAGCGCCACGTCGGAACAGGGAAACACCATATATTTT.

This clone was detected a few times. V gene TRBV14 combines with J gene TRBJ2-1; D remains unclear. The germline V gene encodes CDR1 SGHDN and CDR2 FVKESK. V was pared by 1 base and J by 0 bases, with 7 bases between. This CDR3 comprises 15 residues. The CDR3 nucleotides are TGTGCCAGCAGCCAAGCCATCAGCTCCTACAATGAGCAGTTCTTC. This codes for CASSQAISSYNEQFF.

This clone was found a few times. The gene calls are TRBV7-9 and TRBJ2-1; D may be TRBD1 (5 bases). The CDR3 consists of 14 residues. Per germline, CDR1 SEHNR and CDR2 FQNEAQ (reference sequence). Trimming cost V 3 bases and J 5 bases, with 11 bases left between them. The CDR3 spells CASSFRTTDNEQFF. CDR3 nucleotides: TGTGCCAGCAGCTTCCGGACAACCGACAATGAGCAGTTCTTC. Full variable domain (missing parts from reference TRBV7-9 and TRBJ2-1): DTGVSQNPRHKITKRGQNVTFRCDPISEHNRLYWYRQTLGQGPEFLTYFQNEAQLEKSRLLSDRFSAERPKGSFSTLEIQRTEQGDSAMYLCASSFRTTDNEQFFGPGTRLTVL.

This clone was observed a few times. V is TRBV29-1 and J is TRBJ2-5; 10 bases line up with TRBD2. Losses at the gene ends were 7 bases for V and 1 base for J; bases not matched to a gene: 6. CDR1 SQVTM and CDR2 ANQGSEA come from the germline V gene. The CDR3 is 14 residues long. This chain's CDR3 is CSGTGTSAQETQYF. The CDR3 DNA reads as TGCAGCGGAACCGGGACTAGCGCCCAAGAGACCCAGTACTTC.

This chain joins TRBV7-2 and TRBJ2-2, with 9 bases identical to TRBD2. Germline lookup yields CDR1 SGHTA and CDR2 FQGNSA. Trimming took 4 bases from V and 4 from J; bases not matched to a gene: 7. This CDR3 is 16 amino acids long. The CDR3 loop reads CASSWRGRVVTGELFF. DNA for the CDR3: TGTGCCAGCAGCTGGCGCGGGAGGGTTGTCACCGGGGAGCTGTTTTTT.

The J gene is TRBJ2-3, the V gene TRBV11-2; 10 bases agree with TRBD2. Germline CDR1 is SGHAT and CDR2 is FQNNGV. Losses at the gene ends were 5 bases for V and 4 bases for J; bases not matched to a gene: 9. This CDR3 spans 16 amino acids. The CDR3 is CASSPWSSGSPDTQYF. The CDR3 nucleotides read TGTGCCAGCAGCCCCTGGTCTAGCGGGAGCCCAGATACGCAGTATTTT.

The sample holds a few counts of this clone. CDR3 amino acids: CASSQGGVKSTEAFF. The CDR3 DNA follows: TGTGCCAGCAGCCAAGGAGGAGTAAAATCCACTGAAGCTTTCTTT. The rearrangement joins TRBV14 to TRBJ1-1; D not resolved. The V end lost 1 base, the J end lost 4 bases, and 13 bases lay between the germline ends. The CDR3 sequence is 15 residues long. In germline, CDR1 is SGHDN, CDR2 FVKESK.